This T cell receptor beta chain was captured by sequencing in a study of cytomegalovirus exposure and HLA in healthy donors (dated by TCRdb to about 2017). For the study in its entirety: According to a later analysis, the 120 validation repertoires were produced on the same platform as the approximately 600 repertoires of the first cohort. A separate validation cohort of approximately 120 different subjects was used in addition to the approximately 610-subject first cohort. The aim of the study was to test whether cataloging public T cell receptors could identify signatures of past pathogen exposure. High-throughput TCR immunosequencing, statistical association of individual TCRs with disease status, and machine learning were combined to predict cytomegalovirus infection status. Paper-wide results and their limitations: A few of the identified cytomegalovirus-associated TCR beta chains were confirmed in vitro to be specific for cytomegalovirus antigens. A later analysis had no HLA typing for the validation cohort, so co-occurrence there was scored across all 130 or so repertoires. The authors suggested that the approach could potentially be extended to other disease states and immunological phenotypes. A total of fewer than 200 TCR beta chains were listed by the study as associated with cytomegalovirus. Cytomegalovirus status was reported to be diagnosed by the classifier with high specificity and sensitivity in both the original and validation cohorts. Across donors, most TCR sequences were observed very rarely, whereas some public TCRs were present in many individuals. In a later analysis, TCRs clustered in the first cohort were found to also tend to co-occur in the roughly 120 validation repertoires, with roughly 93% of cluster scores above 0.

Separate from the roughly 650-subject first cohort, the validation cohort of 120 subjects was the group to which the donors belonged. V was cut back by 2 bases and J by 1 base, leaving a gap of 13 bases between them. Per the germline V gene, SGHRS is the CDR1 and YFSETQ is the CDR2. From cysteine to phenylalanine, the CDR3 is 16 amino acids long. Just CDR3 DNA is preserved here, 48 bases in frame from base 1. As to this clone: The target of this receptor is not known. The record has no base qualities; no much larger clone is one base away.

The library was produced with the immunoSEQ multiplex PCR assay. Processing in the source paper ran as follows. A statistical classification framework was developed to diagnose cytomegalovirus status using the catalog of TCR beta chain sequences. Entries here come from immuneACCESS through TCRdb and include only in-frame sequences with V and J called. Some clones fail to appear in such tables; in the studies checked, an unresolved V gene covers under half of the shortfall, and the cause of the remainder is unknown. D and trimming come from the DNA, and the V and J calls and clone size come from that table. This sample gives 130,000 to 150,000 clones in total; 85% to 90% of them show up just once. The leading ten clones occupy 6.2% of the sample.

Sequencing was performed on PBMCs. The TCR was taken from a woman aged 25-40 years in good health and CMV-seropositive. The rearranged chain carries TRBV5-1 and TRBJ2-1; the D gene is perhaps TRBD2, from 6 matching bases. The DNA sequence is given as TGCGCCAGCAGCTTCACCAGTGGGGGGTCCTACAATGAGCAGTTCTTC. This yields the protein CASSFTSGGSYNEQFF.